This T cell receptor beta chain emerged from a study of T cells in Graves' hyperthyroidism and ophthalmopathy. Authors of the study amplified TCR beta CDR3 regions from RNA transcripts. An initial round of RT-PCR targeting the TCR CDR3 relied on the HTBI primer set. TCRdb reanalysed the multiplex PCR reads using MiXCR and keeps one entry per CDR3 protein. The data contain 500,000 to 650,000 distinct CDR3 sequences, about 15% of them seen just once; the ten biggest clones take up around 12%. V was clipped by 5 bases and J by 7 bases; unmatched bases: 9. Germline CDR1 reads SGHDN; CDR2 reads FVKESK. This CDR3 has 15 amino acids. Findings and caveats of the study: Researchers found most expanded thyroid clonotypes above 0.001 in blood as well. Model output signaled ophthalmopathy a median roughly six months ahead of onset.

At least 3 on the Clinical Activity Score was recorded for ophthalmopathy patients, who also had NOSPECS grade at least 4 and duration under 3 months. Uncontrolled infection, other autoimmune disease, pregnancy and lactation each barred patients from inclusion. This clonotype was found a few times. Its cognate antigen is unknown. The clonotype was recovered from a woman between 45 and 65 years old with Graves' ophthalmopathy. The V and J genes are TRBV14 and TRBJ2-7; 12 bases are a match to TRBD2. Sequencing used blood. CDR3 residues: CASSATSGRYGEQYF. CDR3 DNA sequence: TGTGCCAGCAGCGCAACTAGCGGGAGGTACGGGGAGCAGTACTTC.